A single sample gave rise to the 11 T cell receptor beta chains below, sequenced in a study of control samples from healthy donors and cancer patients. Produced via immunoSEQ multiplex PCR; TCRdb's table is partial and in-frame only. Here the sample spans under 200,000 clones, around 91% being singletons. The sequenced material came from blood. Source of these receptors: a young woman in good health.

The chain recombines TRBV5-4 with TRBJ1-1; D gene uncertain. Germline-derived CDR1 and CDR2 are SGHNT and YYREEE (reference sequence). The germline V and J ends were trimmed by 0 bases and 3 bases, with 12 bases remaining between them. The CDR3 is made up of 15 amino acids. CDR3 sequence (DNA): TGTGCCAGCAGCTTGGAAAGGGTCGGGGACACTGAAGCTTTCTTT. It codes for CASSLERVGDTEAFF.

The chain uses TRBV5-5 and TRBJ2-7; 14 bases line up with TRBD2. Trimming took 3 bases from V and 6 from J; bases not matched to a gene: 5. Germline CDR1 is SGHKS and CDR2 is YYEKEE (reference sequence). The CDR3 has 15 amino acids. The CDR3 reads CASSWGTSGSSEQYF. The CDR3 DNA reads TGTGCCAGCAGCTGGGGGACTAGCGGGAGTAGCGAGCAGTACTTC.

The chain is built from TRBV5-1 and TRBJ2-2; 9 nucleotides line up with TRBD1. The V gene's germline CDR1 is SGHRS and CDR2 YFSETQ. The V and J ends lost 4 bases and 7 bases, in that order; junction bases with no gene match: 5. CDR3 size: 14 residues. CDR3 coding DNA: TGCGCCAGCAGCGAGGACAGGGGCGGCGGGGAGCTGTTTTTT. The encoded protein is CASSEDRGGGELFF.

V and J are TRBV14 and TRBJ2-1, with D perhaps matching TRBD2 (5 bases). There are 15 residues in the CDR3. CDR1 is SGHDN and CDR2 is FVKESK in the germline V gene. V lost 3 bases to trimming and J lost 5 bases, with 14 bases between them. The CDR3 reads CASSQRVALNNEQFF. CDR3 in DNA: TGTGCCAGCAGCCAGCGGGTAGCCCTAAACAATGAGCAGTTCTTC.

J is TRBJ1-5 and V is TRBV6-5, with a tentative D call TRBD1 (6 bases). Trimming removed 7 bases at V and 0 bases at J, with 13 bases between. The CDR3 contains 15 residues. Germline V gene lookup returns CDR1 MNHEY and CDR2 SVGAGI. In DNA form, the CDR3 reads TGTGCCAGCATGGAAACAGGGTATAGCAATCAGCCCCAGCATTTT. The encoded protein is CASMETGYSNQPQHF.

This chain connects TRBV19 to TRBJ1-3; no clear D. Trimming left V 4 bases short and J 2 bases short, with 9 bases between. The CDR3 has 14 residues. Germline V lookup: CDR1 LNHDA, CDR2 SQIVND (reference sequence). The CDR3 DNA reads as TGTGCCAGTAGTACGACATCCACTGGAAACACCATATATTTT. It codes for CASSTTSTGNTIYF.

V is TRBV11-3 and J is TRBJ2-7, with TRBD2 matching 12 bases. The CDR3 runs to 15 residues. The V gene's germline CDR1 is SGHNT and CDR2 YENEEA. Trimming took 5 bases from V and 6 from J; bases not matched to a gene: 8. The DNA for the CDR3 is TGTGCCAGCAGCGCTCTAGCGGGAGGGCCGCTCGAGCAGTACTTC. It yields the protein CASSALAGGPLEQYF.

The chain has TRBV6-5 and TRBJ1-6; D may be TRBD1 (5 bases). The CDR3 runs 14 residues. The germline CDR1 and CDR2 sequences are MNHEY and SVGAGI. V shed 8 bases and J shed 5 bases, with 13 bases lying between them. The CDR3 region has the DNA TGTGCCAGCTCCCGGGACGGAGATAATTCACCCCTCCACTTT. This codes for CASSRDGDNSPLHF.

The chain has TRBV4-1 and TRBJ2-7; 13 bases agree with TRBD2. The CDR3 runs 16 residues. Germline V gives CDR1 MGHRA, CDR2 YSYEKL. J gave up 2 bases and V 2 bases, and 3 bases lay outside the gene matches. The CDR3 reads CASSQPTSGRAYEQYF. As DNA, the CDR3 is TGCGCCAGCAGCCAACCCACTAGCGGGAGGGCCTACGAGCAGTACTTC.

The V gene is TRBV5-1, the J gene TRBJ2-2, with 8 bases that match TRBD1. The CDR3 extends over 16 amino acids. V lost 6 bases to trimming and J lost 1 base; unmatched junction nucleotides: 8. Germline V lookup: CDR1 SGHRS, CDR2 YFSETQ. In DNA form, the CDR3 reads TGCGCCAGCACCACCCAGGGGGCTCGGAACACCGGGGAGCTGTTTTTT. Its protein product is CASTTQGARNTGELFF.

The chain employs TRBV3-1 (or the pseudogene TRBV3-2) and TRBJ2-3; TRBD1 matches 8 bases. The germline V gene has CDR1 LGHDT and CDR2 YNNKEL (reference sequence). This CDR3 has 16 amino acids. Trimming cost V 0 bases and J 3 bases; bases outside gene matches: 5. The CDR3 region is CASSQDRGRGTDTQYF. For the CDR3, the DNA is TGTGCCAGCAGCCAAGACAGGGGGCGCGGAACAGATACGCAGTATTTT.